This T cell receptor beta chain was documented in a study of shared clonotypes between healthy human individuals. Whole-study results and caveats: Although depth was large, rarefaction showed that sequencing of the sorted subsets was incomplete.

Several immunoSEQ plates held equal portions of the genomic DNA taken from each subset. Measured with immunoSEQ multiplex PCR; TCRdb has only the in-frame clones, and not every one. The data hold roughly 1,000,000 clones, with 70% to 80% observed a single time. On this clone itself: Its antigen remains unknown.

The length of the CDR3 is 15 residues. The V gene's germline CDR1 is SGHNT and CDR2 YYREEE (reference sequence). V gave up 3 bases and J gave up 5 bases, with 17 bases separating them. Material: memory CD4+ T cells from PBMCs. Subset defined: CD45RA-negative fraction. The TCR sequence derives from a man younger than 35 in good health. Some clones in this sample may be carry-over from other donors' samples. This chain connects TRBV5-4 to TRBJ2-5; TRBD2 is a possible D gene (6 bases). The CDR3 nucleotides read TGTGCCAGCAGCTCTCAGGTCGGAGGAGGGGAGACCCAGTACTTC. As protein: CASSSQVGGGETQYF.